What follows are 29 T cell receptor beta chains derived from one specimen sequenced in a study of technical replicates of blood from a few donors (dated by TCRdb to about 2017). Preparation of the library involved the immunoSEQ multiplex PCR assay. TCRdb carries this immuneACCESS record with in-frame sequences only. Its versions omit some clonotypes, under half of them owing to an unresolved V gene in the studies checked, with the rest unexplained. Here the sample has over 50,000 clones; 92% occur a single time. The ten largest make up 4.3% of the sample. What was sequenced was PBMCs. Source of these receptors: a human donor in good health. Some clones in this sample may be carry-over from other donors' samples.

The gene calls are TRBV29-1 and TRBJ1-5; D is unclear. Germline CDR1 SQVTM, CDR2 ANQGSEA. CDR3 length equals 12 residues. The V end was cut by 7 bases, the J end by 8 bases, with 15 bases between. In DNA, the CDR3 is TGCAGCGGCCGAGAGGAAGACGAGCCCCAGCATTTT. Amino acids: CSGREEDEPQHF.

The chain links TRBV7-3 to TRBJ2-5; 7 bases are shared with TRBD1. Losses at the gene ends were 2 bases for V and 5 bases for J; bases not matched to a gene: 8. This CDR3 region has 15 residues. Germline lookup yields CDR1 SGHTA and CDR2 FQGTGA. CDR3 amino acids: CASSLYGTAAETQYF. For the CDR3, the DNA is TGTGCCAGCAGCTTATATGGGACAGCGGCGGAGACCCAGTACTTC.

V usage is TRBV5-4 and J usage is TRBJ2-3; 7 bases fit TRBD2. Germline V gives CDR1 SGHNT, CDR2 YYREEE (reference sequence). The CDR3 covers 15 residues. J was trimmed by 1 base and V by 2 bases; bases with no gene match: 4. CDR3 nucleotides: TGTGCCAGCAGCTTTTACCGGGGGGGCACAGATACGCAGTATTTT. It specifies CASSFYRGGTDTQYF.

V gene TRBV18 combines with J gene TRBJ2-7; TRBD1 matches 9 bases. The length of the CDR3 is 17 residues. Looked up from germline, CDR1 is KGHSH and CDR2 is LQKENI. The V segment lost 3 bases and the J segment 0 bases; nucleotides outside the gene matches: 9. The CDR3 spells CASSPYAGQGYSYEQYF. As DNA, the CDR3 is TGTGCCAGCTCACCCTATGCGGGACAGGGATACTCCTACGAGCAGTACTTC.

The J gene is TRBJ2-2, the V gene TRBV5-4; possibly TRBD2 for D (6 bases). Trimming took off 7 bases at V and 1 base at J, with 14 bases between the two ends. Germline lookup yields CDR1 SGHNT and CDR2 YYREEE (reference sequence). The CDR3 covers 15 residues. The CDR3 nucleotides read TGTGCCAGCCACACGGGGGTTGGGAACACCGGGGAGCTGTTTTTT. It is translated as CASHTGVGNTGELFF.

J is TRBJ2-7 and V is TRBV5-5, with D possibly being TRBD2 (5 bases). Germline CDR1 reads SGHKS; CDR2 reads YYEKEE (reference sequence). The V gene lost 0 bases and the J gene lost 5 bases, with 21 bases spanning the gap. The CDR3 consists of 17 residues. The DNA of the CDR3 is TGTGCCAGCAGCTTGGCTCTCACGGGTCTCTTGAGGGACGAGCAGTACTTC. This encodes CASSLALTGLLRDEQYF.

The chain couples TRBV10-3 to TRBJ1-2; TRBD1 agrees at 10 bases. CDR3 length equals 17 residues. V lost 6 bases to trimming and J lost 1 base; unmatched junction nucleotides: 11. The germline CDR1 and CDR2 sequences are ENHRY and SYGVKD. CDR3 sequence (DNA): TGTGCCATCAGGGCCCAGACAGGGGGCGCGGGTAACTATGGCTACACCTTC. Its protein product is CAIRAQTGGAGNYGYTF.

The DNA of the CDR3 is TGTGCCAGCAGCACCACAGGGGTCCACGAGCAGTACTTC. Protein product: CASSTTGVHEQYF. The V and J genes are TRBV7-9 and TRBJ2-7; 7 bases match TRBD1. Germline CDR1 SEHNR, CDR2 FQNEAQ (reference sequence). V lost 5 bases, J lost 5 bases, and 6 bases stayed unmatched. The CDR3 extends over 13 amino acids. The entire variable domain, with the rest obtained from reference TRBV7-9 and TRBJ2-7, is as follows: DTGVSQNPRHKITKRGQNVTFRCDPISEHNRLYWYRQTLGQGPEFLTYFQNEAQLEKSRLLSDRFSAERPKGSFSTLEIQRTEQGDSAMYLCASSTTGVHEQYFGPGTRLTVT.

The V call is TRBV7-9, the J call TRBJ2-3; TRBD2 agrees at 10 bases. The J segment lost 2 bases and the V segment lost 1 base, leaving 9 bases of the junction unmatched. From germline, CDR1 is SEHNR and CDR2 FQNEAQ (reference sequence). This CDR3 is built from 18 residues. The CDR3 spells CASSLGASGRLSTDTQYF. The DNA for the CDR3 is TGTGCCAGCAGCTTAGGGGCTAGCGGGAGACTTTCCACAGATACGCAGTATTTT.

The V and J genes are TRBV5-1 and TRBJ2-7; no clear D gene. This CDR3 has 15 amino acids. CDR1 is SGHRS, CDR2 YFSETQ, per germline. V lost 0 bases to trimming and J lost 2 bases, with 12 bases between them. The CDR3 nucleotides read TGCGCCAGCAGCTTGGCCACAGCCCCACCCTACGAGCAGTACTTC. Residues: CASSLATAPPYEQYF. The entire variable domain, with the rest obtained from reference TRBV5-1 and TRBJ2-7, is as follows: KAGVTQTPRYLIKTRGQQVTLSCSPISGHRSVSWYQQTPGQGLQFLFEYFSETQRNKGNFPGRFSGRQFSNSRSEMNVSTLELGDSALYLCASSLATAPPYEQYFGPGTRLTVT.

The gene calls are TRBV5-1 and TRBJ2-5; possibly TRBD2 for D (5 bases). CDR3 length: 16 amino acids. V was trimmed by 4 bases and J by 3 bases, leaving 19 bases between them. The germline CDR1 and CDR2 sequences are SGHRS and YFSETQ. The CDR3 here is CASSPRGVTDKETQYF. The CDR3 DNA follows: TGCGCCAGCAGCCCCCGGGGTGTTACTGATAAAGAGACCCAGTACTTC.

The V gene is TRBV4-2, the J gene TRBJ2-7; 11 bases are a match to TRBD1. CDR1 is LGHNA, CDR2 YNFKEQ, per germline. This CDR3 region has 17 residues. V shed 0 bases and J 2 bases; nucleotides not matched to a gene: 6. The DNA of the CDR3 is TGTGCCAGCAGCCAAGATCTAGGACAGGGGGCAACCTACGAGCAGTACTTC. Amino acids: CASSQDLGQGATYEQYF.

The V gene is TRBV5-1, the J gene TRBJ2-1; 9 positions match TRBD2. With V trimmed by 4 bases and J by 7 bases, 12 bases remained unmatched. CDR1 is SGHRS, CDR2 YFSETQ, per germline. The CDR3 length is 16 residues. In nucleotides, the CDR3 is TGCGCCAGCAGCAGGACAGCGGGAGGAGGTGTAAATGAGCAGTTCTTC. It encodes CASSRTAGGGVNEQFF.

The J gene is TRBJ1-1, the V gene TRBV2; perhaps TRBD1 as D (5 bases). Trimming left V 3 bases short and J 0 bases short, with 11 bases between. This CDR3 has 15 amino acids. Germline values: CDR1 SNHLY, CDR2 FYNNEI. The CDR3 DNA is TGTGCCAGCAGTGAGCAGGGAAGCATGAACACTGAAGCTTTCTTT. Translating it yields CASSEQGSMNTEAFF.

The chain uses TRBV30 and TRBJ2-1; TRBD2 matches 7 bases. This CDR3 comprises 12 residues. V was pared by 1 base and J by 16 bases, with 10 bases of the junction left unmatched. Germline CDR1 reads GTSNPN; CDR2 reads SVGIG (reference sequence). CDR3 DNA sequence: TGTGCCTGGAGTGCCTTTGGGCGGGAGTTTTTCTTC. It encodes CAWSAFGREFFF.

CDR3 sequence (DNA): TGTGCCAGTAGTCCCTTGCGGGGGGGACTTGAAGCTTTCTTT. As protein: CASSPLRGGLEAFF. The chain combines TRBV19 with TRBJ1-1, with a tentative D call TRBD1 (5 bases). CDR1 LNHDA and CDR2 SQIVND come from the germline V gene (reference sequence). V lost 5 bases and J lost 7, with 17 bases in between. The CDR3 is 14 amino acids.

The chain has TRBV13 and TRBJ2-7; D remains unclear. Germline CDR1 PRHDT, CDR2 FYEKMQ (reference sequence). This CDR3 comprises 13 residues. V was pared by 1 base and J by 4 bases, with 8 bases between. CDR3 in amino acids: CASSLEQSYEQYF. The CDR3 nucleotides read TGTGCCAGCAGCTTAGAACAATCTTACGAGCAGTACTTC.

This clone was detected only once. The chain combines TRBV5-4 with TRBJ1-2; perhaps TRBD1 as D (6 bases). This CDR3 spans 13 amino acids. Trimming shortened V by 2 bases and J by 5 bases, and 10 bases separated the two germline ends. Germline CDR1 SGHNT, CDR2 YYREEE (reference sequence). The CDR3 sequence: CASSFGQTYGYTF. In DNA, the CDR3 is TGTGCCAGCAGCTTCGGACAGACTTATGGCTACACCTTC.

V usage is TRBV7-2 and J usage is TRBJ2-3; the D gene is possibly TRBD2 (6 bases). The CDR3 totals 15 residues. Trimming cost V 4 bases and J 2 bases, with 13 bases left between them. Germline lookup yields CDR1 SGHTA and CDR2 FQGNSA. The DNA of the CDR3 is TGTGCCAGCAGCTCCTCGGCGGGGCCCACAGATACGCAGTATTTT. Its protein is CASSSSAGPTDTQYF.

The chain is built from TRBV6-1 and TRBJ2-1; D is perhaps TRBD2 (7 bases). Germline loops: CDR1 MNHNS, CDR2 SASEGT. Deletions cut 4 bases from V and 4 bases from J, with 14 bases between. The CDR3 consists of 15 residues. CDR3 nucleotides: TGTGCCAGCAGTGTTTGGCGGGGGCAATACAATGAGCAGTTCTTC. Encoded protein: CASSVWRGQYNEQFF.

CDR3 protein: CAWTISGSDTGELFF. The CDR3 DNA sequence: TGTGCCTGGACTATCAGCGGGAGTGACACCGGGGAGCTGTTTTTT. The rearrangement uses TRBV30 and TRBJ2-2, with 8 nucleotides matching TRBD2. V lost 4 bases and J lost 3; bases outside the gene matches: 7. This CDR3 region has 15 residues. CDR1 is GTSNPN, CDR2 SVGIG, per germline (reference sequence).

This rearrangement joins TRBV25-1 to TRBJ1-1; D is possibly TRBD1 (5 bases). Trimming shortened V by 1 base and J by 8 bases, and 17 bases separated the two germline ends. The CDR3 has 15 residues. The germline V gene encodes CDR1 MGHDK and CDR2 SYGVNS. The CDR3: CASSEWVPGGGEAFF. The CDR3 DNA is TGTGCCAGCAGTGAATGGGTCCCGGGGGGAGGAGAAGCTTTCTTT. Looking up the rest from reference TRBV25-1 and TRBJ1-1 gives the full variable domain: EADIYQTPRYLVIGTGKKITLECSQTMGHDKMYWYQQDPGMELHLIHYSYGVNSTEKGDLSSESTVSRIRTEHFPLTLESARPSHTSQYLCASSEWVPGGGEAFFGQGTRLTVV.

The J gene is TRBJ1-6, the V gene TRBV18; D is unresolved. The CDR3 sequence is 15 residues long. CDR1 and CDR2 (germline): KGHSH, LQKENI. V was clipped by 3 bases and J by 8 bases, with 14 bases between them. The CDR3 DNA reads as TGTGCCAGCTCACCTCGCCAGGATCCTGATTCACCCCTCCACTTT. Protein sequence: CASSPRQDPDSPLHF. The entire variable domain, with the rest obtained from reference TRBV18 and TRBJ1-6, is as follows: NAGVMQNPRHLVRRRGQEARLRCSPMKGHSHVYWYRQLPEEGLKFMVYLQKENIIDESGMPKERFSAEFPKEGPSILRIQQVVRGDSAAYFCASSPRQDPDSPLHFGNGTRLTVT.

The CDR3 DNA follows: TGTGCCAGCAGTCCAGGGGATGACGGCGGCTACACCTTC. Its protein is CASSPGDDGGYTF. The chain employs TRBV5-4 and TRBJ1-2, with D possibly TRBD1 on 6 matching bases. CDR3 length: 13 amino acids. Trimming took off 5 bases at V and 8 bases at J, with 16 bases between the two ends. Germline V gives CDR1 SGHNT, CDR2 YYREEE (reference sequence).

The V and J genes are TRBV7-9 and TRBJ1-4; 7 bases align to TRBD1. With V trimmed by 6 bases and J by 5 bases, 6 bases remained unmatched. Germline V gene lookup returns CDR1 SEHNR and CDR2 FQNEAQ (reference sequence). This CDR3 comprises 14 residues. This chain's CDR3 is CASRRDRPNEKLFF. CDR3 bases: TGTGCCAGCAGACGGGACAGACCGAATGAAAAACTGTTTTTT.

V usage is TRBV10-3 and J usage is TRBJ1-5; no clear D. The CDR3 is 13 residues long. Germline CDR1 reads ENHRY; CDR2 reads SYGVKD. Trimming removed 2 bases from V and 9 bases from J, with 11 bases in between. The CDR3 nucleotides are TGTGCCATCAGTGAGGGTGACTCGAGGCCCCAGCATTTT. Protein product: CAISEGDSRPQHF.

The chain couples TRBV10-3 to TRBJ2-3; 10 bases align to TRBD2. This CDR3 is 16 amino acids long. Trimming at V came to 11 bases and at J to 2 bases, leaving 13 bases not matched to a gene. Germline CDR1 ENHRY, CDR2 SYGVKD. Here the CDR3 DNA reads TGTGCCTCACAGTCCACTAGCGGGACTCACACAGATACGCAGTATTTT. Translating gives CASQSTSGTHTDTQYF.

The rearrangement links TRBV5-4 to TRBJ2-7; TRBD1 agrees at 9 bases. The trim removed 3 bases at V and 2 bases at J, leaving 9 bases unmatched. Per germline, CDR1 SGHNT and CDR2 YYREEE (reference sequence). This CDR3 contains 16 residues. CDR3 nucleotides: TGTGCCAGCAGCTGGACGGCGACAGGGGGGCCCTACGAGCAGTACTTC. Protein product: CASSWTATGGPYEQYF.

The chain links TRBV27 to TRBJ1-6, with TRBD1 as a possible D gene (6 bases). Trimming cost V 4 bases and J 7 bases, with 14 bases left between them. The CDR3 spans 15 residues. CDR1 MNHEY and CDR2 SMNVEV come from the germline V gene (reference sequence). CDR3 in amino acids: CASSSPAGANSPLHF. The CDR3 coding sequence is TGTGCCAGCAGTTCCCCGGCAGGGGCCAATTCACCCCTCCACTTT.